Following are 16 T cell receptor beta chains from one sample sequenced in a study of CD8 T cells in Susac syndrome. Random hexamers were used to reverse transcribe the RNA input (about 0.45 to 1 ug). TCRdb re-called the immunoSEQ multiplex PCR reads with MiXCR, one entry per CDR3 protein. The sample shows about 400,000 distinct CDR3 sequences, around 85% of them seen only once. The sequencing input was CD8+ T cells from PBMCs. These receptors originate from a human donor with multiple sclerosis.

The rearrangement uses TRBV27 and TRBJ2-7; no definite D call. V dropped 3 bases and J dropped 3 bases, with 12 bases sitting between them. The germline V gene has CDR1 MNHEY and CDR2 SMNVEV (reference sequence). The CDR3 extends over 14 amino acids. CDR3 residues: CASSFRPHNYEQYF. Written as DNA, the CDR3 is TGTGCCAGCAGTTTTCGGCCACACAACTACGAGCAGTACTTC.

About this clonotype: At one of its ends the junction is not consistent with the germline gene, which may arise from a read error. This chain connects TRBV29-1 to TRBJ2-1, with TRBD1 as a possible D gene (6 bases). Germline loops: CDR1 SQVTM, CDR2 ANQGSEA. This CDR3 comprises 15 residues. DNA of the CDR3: TGCAGCGTTGAACCCCGACAGGACTCCTACAATGAGCAGTCCTTC. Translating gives CSVEPRQDSYNEQSF.

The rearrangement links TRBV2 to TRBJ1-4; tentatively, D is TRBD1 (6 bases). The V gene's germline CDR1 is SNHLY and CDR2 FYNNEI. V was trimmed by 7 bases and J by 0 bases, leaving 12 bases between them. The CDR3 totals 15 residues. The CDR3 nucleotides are TGTGCCAGCAATGTGGACAGTTCAACTAATGAAAAACTGTTTTTT. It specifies CASNVDSSTNEKLFF.

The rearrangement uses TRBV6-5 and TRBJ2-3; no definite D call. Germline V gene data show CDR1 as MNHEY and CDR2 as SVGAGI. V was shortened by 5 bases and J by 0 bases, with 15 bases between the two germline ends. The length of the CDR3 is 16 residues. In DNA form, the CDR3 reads TGTGCCAGCAGTGACTTCGAGGAGACAAGCACAGATACGCAGTATTTT. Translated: CASSDFEETSTDTQYF.

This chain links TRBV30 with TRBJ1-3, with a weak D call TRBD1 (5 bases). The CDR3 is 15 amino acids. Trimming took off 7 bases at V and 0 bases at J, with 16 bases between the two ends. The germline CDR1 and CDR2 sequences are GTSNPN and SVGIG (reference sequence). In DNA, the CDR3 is TGTGCCTTGACCGGGACTGAGAGCTCTGGAAACACCATATATTTT. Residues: CALTGTESSGNTIYF.

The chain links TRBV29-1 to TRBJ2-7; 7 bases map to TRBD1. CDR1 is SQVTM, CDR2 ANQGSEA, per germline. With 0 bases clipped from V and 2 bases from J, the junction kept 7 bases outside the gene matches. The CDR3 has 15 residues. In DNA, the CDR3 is TGCAGCGTTGAAGATATAACAGGGGATACCTACGAGCAGTACTTC. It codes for CSVEDITGDTYEQYF.

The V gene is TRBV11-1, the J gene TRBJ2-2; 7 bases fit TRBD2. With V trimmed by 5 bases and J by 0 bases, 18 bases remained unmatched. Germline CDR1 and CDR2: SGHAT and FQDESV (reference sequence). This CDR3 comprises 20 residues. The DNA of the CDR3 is TGTGCCAGCAGCCCTCTCGCAGCGGGGTCCCAATCAGCGAACACCGGGGAGCTGTTTTTT. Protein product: CASSPLAAGSQSANTGELFF.

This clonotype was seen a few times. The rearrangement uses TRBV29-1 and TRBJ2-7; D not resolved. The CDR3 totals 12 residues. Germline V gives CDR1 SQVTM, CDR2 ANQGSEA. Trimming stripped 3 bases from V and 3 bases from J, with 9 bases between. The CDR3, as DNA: TGCAGCGTTGAGATCGTGGACTACGAGCAGTACTTC. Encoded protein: CSVEIVDYEQYF.

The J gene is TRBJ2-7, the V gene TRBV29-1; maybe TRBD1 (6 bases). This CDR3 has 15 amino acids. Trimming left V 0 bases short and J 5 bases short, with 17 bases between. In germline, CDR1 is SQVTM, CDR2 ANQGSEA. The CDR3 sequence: CSVEDLGTGLHEQYF. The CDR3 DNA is TGCAGCGTTGAAGATCTTGGAACAGGGCTCCACGAGCAGTACTTC.

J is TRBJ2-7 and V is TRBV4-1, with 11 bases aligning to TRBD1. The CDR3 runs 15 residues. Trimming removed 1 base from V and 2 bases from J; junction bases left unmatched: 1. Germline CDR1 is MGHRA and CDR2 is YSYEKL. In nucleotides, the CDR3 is TGCGCCAGCAGCCAAGGGGGACAGGGGGCCTACGAGCAGTACTTC. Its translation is CASSQGGQGAYEQYF.

In DNA, the CDR3 is TGTGCCAGCAGTGTGTTATATGAGCAGTTCTTC. It encodes CASSVLYEQFF. V is TRBV6-1 and J is TRBJ2-1; D gene unclear. Deletions cut 4 bases from V and 8 bases from J, with 6 bases between. CDR3 length: 11 amino acids. The V gene's germline CDR1 is MNHNS and CDR2 SASEGT.

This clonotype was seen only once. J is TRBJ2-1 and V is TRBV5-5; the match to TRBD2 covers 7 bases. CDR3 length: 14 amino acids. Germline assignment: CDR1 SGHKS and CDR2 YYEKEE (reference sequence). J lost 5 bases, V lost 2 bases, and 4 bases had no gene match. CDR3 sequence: CASSFRAGNNEQFF. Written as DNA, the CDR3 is TGTGCCAGCAGCTTCCGAGCGGGAAACAATGAGCAGTTCTTC.

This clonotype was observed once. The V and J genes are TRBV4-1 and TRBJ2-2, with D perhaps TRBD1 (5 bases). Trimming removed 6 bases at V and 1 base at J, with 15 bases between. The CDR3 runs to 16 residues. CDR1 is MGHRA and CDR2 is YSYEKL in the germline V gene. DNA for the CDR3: TGCGCCAGCAGACGAAACCCGACAGTGAACACCGGGGAGCTGTTTTTT. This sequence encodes CASRRNPTVNTGELFF.

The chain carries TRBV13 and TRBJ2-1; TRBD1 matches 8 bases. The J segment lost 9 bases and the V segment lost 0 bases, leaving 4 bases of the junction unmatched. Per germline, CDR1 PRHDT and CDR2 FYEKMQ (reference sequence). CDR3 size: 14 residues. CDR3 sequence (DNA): TGTGCCAGCAGCTTAGGTCAGGGGGCGAGTGAGCAGTTCTTC. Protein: CASSLGQGASEQFF.

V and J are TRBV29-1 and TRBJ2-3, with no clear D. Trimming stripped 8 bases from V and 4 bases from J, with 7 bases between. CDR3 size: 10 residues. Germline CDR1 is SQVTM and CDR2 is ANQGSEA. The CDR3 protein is CSCFADTQYF. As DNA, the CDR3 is TGCAGCTGTTTCGCAGATACGCAGTATTTT.

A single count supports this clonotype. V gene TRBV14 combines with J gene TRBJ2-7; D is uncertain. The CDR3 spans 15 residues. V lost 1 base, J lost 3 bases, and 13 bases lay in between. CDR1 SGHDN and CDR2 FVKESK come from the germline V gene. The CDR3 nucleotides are TGTGCCAGCAGCCAAGTTTTTGGGGTGGACTACGAGCAGTACTTC. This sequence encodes CASSQVFGVDYEQYF.